These 29 T cell receptor beta chains came from one sample sequenced in a study of cytomegalovirus exposure and HLA in healthy donors (dated by TCRdb to 2016 to 2017). Libraries came from the immunoSEQ multiplex PCR assay. A mixture of 60 forward primers for TCR Vbeta segments and 13 reverse primers for TCR Jbeta segments was used in the multiplex PCR. Imported from immuneACCESS, the table was reduced by TCRdb to in-frame sequences with V and J called. These copies leave out some clones; in studies compared against another copy, an unresolved V gene accounts for under half, and the cause of the remainder is not known. Counted in this sample were around 240,000 clones; 82% of them appeared once. The leading ten clones occupy approximately 5.3% of the sample. Material: PBMCs. These TCRs come from a middle-aged woman in good health and CMV-seropositive.

The genes are TRBV30 and TRBJ2-5; D unresolved. The CDR3 is 15 amino acids. Germline CDR1 is GTSNPN and CDR2 is SVGIG (reference sequence). V was clipped by 0 bases and J by 2 bases, with 13 bases between them. The CDR3 DNA follows: TGTGCCTGGAGTGTACTGTCGGTGTCTCAAGAGACCCAGTACTTC. Protein: CAWSVLSVSQETQYF.

The chain combines TRBV11-1 with TRBJ2-4; D is perhaps TRBD1 (5 bases). Trimming cost V 3 bases and J 4 bases, with 13 bases left between them. Per germline, CDR1 SGHAT and CDR2 FQDESV (reference sequence). The CDR3 consists of 15 residues. CDR3 loop: CASSFVRAAKNIQYF. The CDR3 coding sequence is TGTGCCAGCAGCTTCGTCAGGGCAGCTAAAAACATTCAGTACTTC.

The gene calls are TRBV11-2 and TRBJ2-6; D unresolved. V was shortened by 5 bases and J by 0 bases, with 5 bases between the two germline ends. The CDR3 runs 14 residues. CDR1 and CDR2 (germline): SGHAT, FQNNGV. The CDR3 region is CASSIRSGANVLTF. The CDR3 DNA follows: TGTGCCAGCAGCATCCGCTCTGGGGCCAACGTCCTGACTTTC.

The gene calls are TRBV30 and TRBJ1-6, with D possibly matching TRBD1 (5 bases). V shed 4 bases and J shed 9 bases, with 10 bases lying between them. The germline V gene has CDR1 GTSNPN and CDR2 SVGIG (reference sequence). The CDR3 contains 12 residues. The CDR3 region has the DNA TGTGCCTGGACCCCGGGGGGTTCACCCCTCCACTTT. This translates into CAWTPGGSPLHF. The entire variable domain, with the rest obtained from reference TRBV30 and TRBJ1-6, is as follows: SQTIHQWPATLVQPVGSPLSLECTVEGTSNPNLYWYRQAAGRGLQLLFYSVGIGQISSEVPQNLSASRPQDRQFILSSKKLLLSDSGFYLCAWTPGGSPLHFGNGTRLTVT.

This chain links TRBV5-1 with TRBJ1-5; D might be TRBD1 (6 bases). CDR1 SGHRS and CDR2 YFSETQ come from the germline V gene. This CDR3 has 16 amino acids. Trimming pared 2 bases from V and 0 bases from J, leaving 12 bases between. CDR3 coding DNA: TGCGCCAGCAGCTTAGGGGGGGTCCATAGCAATCAGCCCCAGCATTTT. This codes for CASSLGGVHSNQPQHF.

This CDR3 reads CASSLSGNEKLFF. The CDR3 DNA sequence: TGTGCCAGCAGCTTATCAGGGAATGAAAAACTGTTTTTT. This chain joins TRBV11-3 and TRBJ1-4, with D possibly TRBD1 on 5 matching bases. Trimming stripped 2 bases from V and 5 bases from J, with 6 bases between. Germline loops: CDR1 SGHNT, CDR2 YENEEA. This CDR3 contains 13 residues.

The chain carries TRBV6-1 and TRBJ1-2; D may be TRBD1 (6 bases). Germline CDR1 and CDR2: MNHNS and SASEGT. CDR3 size: 16 residues. V was trimmed by 1 base and J by 4 bases, leaving 16 bases between them. CDR3 DNA sequence: TGTGCCAGCAGTGAAGGGCGAGGGGGATACGTCTATGGCTACACCTTC. It is translated as CASSEGRGGYVYGYTF.

This clone was picked up a small number of times. V gene TRBV27 combines with J gene TRBJ2-7, with D possibly matching TRBD1 (7 bases). V lost 6 bases and J 2 bases, leaving 20 bases between the germline ends. CDR3 length: 16 amino acids. Germline V gene sequence: CDR1 MNHEY, CDR2 SMNVEV (reference sequence). CDR3 sequence (DNA): TGTGCCAGCAGGACCCTGACAGGGCGGGAAACCTACGAGCAGTACTTC. This translates into CASRTLTGRETYEQYF.

The chain's CDR3 is CASSSTGQGYNEQFF. The CDR3 nucleotides read TGTGCCAGCAGCTCCACGGGACAGGGTTACAATGAGCAGTTCTTC. This chain joins TRBV7-9 and TRBJ2-1, with 9 bases fitting TRBD1. CDR1 is SEHNR and CDR2 is FQNEAQ in the germline V gene (reference sequence). With V trimmed by 4 bases and J by 4 bases, 5 bases remained unmatched. The CDR3 has 15 amino acids.

V usage is TRBV11-2 and J usage is TRBJ2-4; TRBD1 might be the D (6 bases). The CDR3 extends over 16 amino acids. Trimming shortened V by 2 bases and J by 0 bases, and 11 bases separated the two germline ends. Germline V gene data show CDR1 as SGHAT and CDR2 as FQNNGV. The CDR3 region has the DNA TGTGCCAGCAGCTTAATACCAGGGGTAGCCAAAAACATTCAGTACTTC. Protein product: CASSLIPGVAKNIQYF.

The rearrangement links TRBV9 to TRBJ1-4; 10 bases are a match to TRBD1. The V segment lost 3 bases and the J segment 8 bases; nucleotides outside the gene matches: 10. The CDR3 spans 16 residues. The germline gives CDR1 SGDLS, CDR2 YYNGEE. CDR3 DNA: TGTGCCAGCAGCGCCCTTCCGGACAGGGGGAGGGAAAAACTGTTTTTT. It codes for CASSALPDRGREKLFF.

The J gene is TRBJ2-7, the V gene TRBV5-5; 12 nucleotides line up with TRBD2. From germline, CDR1 is SGHKS and CDR2 YYEKEE (reference sequence). The V gene end was trimmed by 3 bases and the J gene end by 0 bases; junction bases not matched to a gene: 1. The CDR3 is 15 residues long. CDR3 region: CASSSTSGSSYEQYF. The DNA of the CDR3 is TGTGCCAGCAGCTCGACTAGCGGGAGCTCCTACGAGCAGTACTTC.

The rearrangement uses TRBV4-1 and TRBJ2-5, with 11 nucleotides matching TRBD2. The V and J ends lost 4 bases and 5 bases, in that order; junction bases with no gene match: 12. The germline gives CDR1 MGHRA, CDR2 YSYEKL. There are 17 residues in the CDR3. CDR3 amino acids: CASSREGLAAPRETQYF. DNA for the CDR3: TGCGCCAGCAGCCGGGAGGGACTAGCGGCCCCGAGGGAGACCCAGTACTTC.

This chain joins TRBV5-4 and TRBJ1-1; a weak D match, TRBD1 (6 bases). The V and J ends lost 0 bases and 6 bases respectively, with 15 bases between them. The CDR3 spans 15 residues. CDR1 is SGHNT, CDR2 YYREEE, per germline (reference sequence). This chain's CDR3 is CASSLAPNRAAEAFF. Here the CDR3 DNA reads TGTGCCAGCAGCTTGGCGCCGAACAGGGCGGCTGAAGCTTTCTTT.

The rearrangement joins TRBV6-6 to TRBJ1-1; D not resolved. V lost 0 bases and J lost 3, with 8 bases in between. Germline V gene data show CDR1 as MNHNY and CDR2 as SVGAGI (reference sequence). The CDR3 has 14 residues. CDR3 DNA sequence: TGTGCCAGCAGTTACTCGACCGGGGACACTGAAGCTTTCTTT. Its protein is CASSYSTGDTEAFF.

The chain joins TRBV5-1 to TRBJ1-1; 8 nucleotides agree with TRBD1. There are 16 residues in the CDR3. The junction had 17 bases not matched to a gene; V was cut back by 7 bases and J by 6 bases. In germline, CDR1 is SGHRS, CDR2 YFSETQ. The CDR3 is CASYLPGTGGAAEAFF. CDR3 coding DNA: TGCGCCAGCTACCTTCCTGGGACAGGCGGTGCGGCTGAAGCTTTCTTT.

This clone turned up a few times. The CDR3 here is CASSQDVGGRATDTQYF. The CDR3, as DNA: TGTGCCAGCAGCCAAGATGTAGGCGGGAGGGCTACAGATACGCAGTATTTT. V and J are TRBV4-2 and TRBJ2-3; 9 bases fit TRBD2. The V and J ends lost 0 bases and 3 bases, in that order; junction bases with no gene match: 7. CDR3 length: 17 amino acids. Per the germline V gene, CDR1 is LGHNA and CDR2 is YNFKEQ.

The CDR3 reads CASSLIRDNLANYGYTF. CDR3 nucleotide sequence: TGTGCCAGCAGCTTAATCCGGGACAATCTAGCTAACTATGGCTACACCTTC. The chain recombines TRBV11-3 with TRBJ1-2; possibly TRBD1 for D (6 bases). This CDR3 is 17 amino acids long. CDR1 is SGHNT, CDR2 YENEEA, per germline. The V gene lost 2 bases and the J gene lost 0 bases, with 16 bases spanning the gap.

J is TRBJ2-1 and V is TRBV19; D is perhaps TRBD2 (5 bases). The germline V gene encodes CDR1 LNHDA and CDR2 SQIVND (reference sequence). With 1 base removed from V and 13 bases from J, the gap between germline ends came to 11 bases. The CDR3 extends over 12 amino acids. The CDR3 DNA follows: TGTGCCAGTAGTATAGGACCGGGATTACAGTTCTTC. Encoded protein: CASSIGPGLQFF.

The chain combines TRBV19 with TRBJ1-5; 7 bases line up with TRBD1. The V gene end was trimmed by 7 bases and the J gene end by 7 bases; junction bases not matched to a gene: 10. Germline V lookup: CDR1 LNHDA, CDR2 SQIVND (reference sequence). This CDR3 region has 14 residues. CDR3 region: CASTPGGIFQPQHF. DNA of the CDR3: TGTGCCAGTACCCCAGGGGGGATATTCCAGCCCCAGCATTTT.

The V gene is TRBV6-5, the J gene TRBJ2-5; maybe TRBD1 (5 bases). Deletions cut 6 bases from V and 4 bases from J, with 12 bases between. The CDR3 runs to 13 residues. CDR1 is MNHEY and CDR2 is SVGAGI in the germline V gene. The CDR3: CASRPREPETQYF. The CDR3 DNA reads TGTGCCAGCAGGCCCAGGGAACCAGAGACCCAGTACTTC.

The V call is TRBV15, the J call TRBJ1-1; TRBD1 might be the D (5 bases). Germline lookup yields CDR1 LNHNV and CDR2 YYDKDF (reference sequence). V was shortened by 0 bases and J by 4 bases, with 9 bases between the two germline ends. CDR3 length equals 14 residues. The CDR3: CATSRDRGSTEAFF. The CDR3, as DNA: TGTGCCACCAGCAGAGATAGGGGATCCACTGAAGCTTTCTTT.

This chain links TRBV7-9 with TRBJ2-7, with 8 bases that match TRBD1. V was clipped by 3 bases and J by 3 bases; unmatched bases: 7. The CDR3 is 15 residues long. Germline CDR1 reads SEHNR; CDR2 reads FQNEAQ (reference sequence). The CDR3 region is CASSFGDRLLYEQYF. Written as DNA, the CDR3 is TGTGCCAGCAGCTTCGGGGACAGGCTTCTCTACGAGCAGTACTTC.

The chain employs TRBV6-4 and TRBJ2-1; 9 bases align to TRBD2. There are 15 residues in the CDR3. CDR1 is MRHNA and CDR2 is SNTAGT in the germline V gene. V gave up 2 bases and J gave up 4 bases; unmatched junction bases: 3. The CDR3 protein is CASSDAGGPYNEQFF. CDR3 DNA sequence: TGTGCCAGCAGTGACGCGGGAGGGCCGTACAATGAGCAGTTCTTC.

V gene TRBV6-5 combines with J gene TRBJ2-2; possibly TRBD1 for D (5 bases). Deletions cut 4 bases from V and 10 bases from J, with 7 bases between. The CDR3 totals 11 residues. Germline-derived CDR1 and CDR2 are MNHEY and SVGAGI. The CDR3 DNA follows: TGTGCCAGCAGTTGGGGCGAGGAGCTGTTTTTT. It specifies CASSWGEELFF.

This chain uses TRBV6-4 with TRBJ2-3; 12 nucleotides match TRBD2. There are 16 residues in the CDR3. The V segment lost 0 bases and the J segment 9 bases; nucleotides outside the gene matches: 7. Germline V gene data show CDR1 as MRHNA and CDR2 as SNTAGT. The CDR3 protein is CASSDSASGGARTQYF. CDR3 coding DNA: TGTGCCAGCAGTGACTCGGCTAGCGGGGGGGCTAGGACGCAGTATTTT.

This clone occurred a few times. The sample holds other DNA sequences that translate to the same CDR3. The chain carries TRBV6-1 and TRBJ2-7; 10 nucleotides line up with TRBD1. Trimming cost V 2 bases and J 5 bases; bases outside gene matches: 12. The germline V gene encodes CDR1 MNHNS and CDR2 SASEGT. The CDR3 has 17 residues. CDR3 sequence: CASSEPLGQGQGDEQYF. CDR3 coding DNA: TGTGCCAGCAGTGAACCTCTGGGACAGGGGCAAGGGGACGAGCAGTACTTC.

This clone was observed a handful of times. V gene TRBV6-5 combines with J gene TRBJ2-7, with 7 bases lining up with TRBD1. The germline V gene encodes CDR1 MNHEY and CDR2 SVGAGI. V lost 4 bases and J lost 3; bases outside the gene matches: 9. The CDR3 loop spans 15 amino acids. The CDR3 coding sequence is TGTGCCAGCAGTTCCCTAGGTGCAGGGGGCTACGAGCAGTACTTC. Its translation: CASSSLGAGGYEQYF.

The chain employs TRBV9 and TRBJ2-3; the D gene is possibly TRBD2 (6 bases). V was shortened by 4 bases and J by 1 base, with 13 bases between the two germline ends. There are 15 residues in the CDR3. CDR1 SGDLS and CDR2 YYNGEE come from the germline V gene. CDR3 sequence (DNA): TGTGCCAGCAGCCCCCGGGAGACGGGCACAGATACGCAGTATTTT. Its translation is CASSPRETGTDTQYF.